This T cell receptor (beta chain) was identified during a study of prognosis after radiotherapy for stage I lung cancer. The germline CDR1 and CDR2 sequences are MRHNA and SNTAGT. V lost 3 bases and J 8 bases, leaving 10 bases between the germline ends. The CDR3 runs 12 residues. From genomic DNA, TCR beta CDR3 was amplified by two-round multiplex PCR. First-round PCR used primers specific to each TRBV and TRBJ gene. MiXCR, run by TCRdb on the multiplex PCR reads, gives a single entry per CDR3 protein. The sample includes about 15,000 distinct CDR3 sequences, roughly a third seen only once; the top ten take 35% to 50%. In this sample, this clonotype turned up many times.

This TCR came from a donor at least 50 years old with non-small cell lung cancer. Here the sequenced sample was PBMCs, taken before or after stereotactic body radiation therapy (not recorded which). The V gene is TRBV6-4, the J gene TRBJ1-2; a weak D match, TRBD1 (5 bases). CDR3 protein: CASSEGDRGYTF. The DNA for the CDR3 is TGTGCCAGCAGTGAAGGGGATCGGGGCTACACCTTC.